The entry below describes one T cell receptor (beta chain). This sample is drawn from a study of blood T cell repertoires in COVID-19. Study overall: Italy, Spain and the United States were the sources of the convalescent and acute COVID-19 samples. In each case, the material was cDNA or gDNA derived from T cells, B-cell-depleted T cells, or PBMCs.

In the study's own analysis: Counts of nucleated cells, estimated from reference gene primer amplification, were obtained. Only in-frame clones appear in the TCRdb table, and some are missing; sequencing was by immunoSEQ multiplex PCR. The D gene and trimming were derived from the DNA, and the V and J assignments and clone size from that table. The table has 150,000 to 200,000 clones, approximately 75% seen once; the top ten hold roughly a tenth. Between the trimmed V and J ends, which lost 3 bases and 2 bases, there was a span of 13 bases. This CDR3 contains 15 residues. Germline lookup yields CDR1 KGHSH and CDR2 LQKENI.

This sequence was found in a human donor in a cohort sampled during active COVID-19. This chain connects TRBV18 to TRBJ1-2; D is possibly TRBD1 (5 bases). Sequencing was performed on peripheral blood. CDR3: CASSPTTDTNYGYTF. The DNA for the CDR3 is TGTGCCAGCTCACCTACGACAGACACGAACTATGGCTACACCTTC.